These 21 T cell receptor beta chains were sequenced from one sample in a study of B cell selection in AIRE deficiency. The sorted conventional CD4 T cells were gated as CD4+CD127+. Only in-frame clones appear in the TCRdb table, and some are missing; sequencing was by immunoSEQ multiplex PCR. The table shows about 23,000 clones, with around 97% occurring only once. The source material was conventional CD4+ T cells sorted from PBMCs. These receptors were collected from a human donor with AIRE deficiency.

The rearrangement links TRBV7-2 to TRBJ1-2, with TRBD1 matching 7 bases. Germline trimming cut 1 base from V and 5 bases from J; bases unmatched to any gene: 16. Per germline, CDR1 SGHTA and CDR2 FQGNSA. CDR3 length: 18 amino acids. The CDR3 DNA is TGTGCCAGCAGCTTAGGAGGGCCTACAGGGGAGGTTCGGTATGGCTACACCTTC. Translation gives CASSLGGPTGEVRYGYTF. The variable domain in full, completed from reference TRBV7-2 and TRBJ1-2, reads GAGVSQSPSNKVTEKGKDVELRCDPISGHTALYWYRQSLGQGLEFLIYFQGNSAPDKSGLPSDRFSAERTGGSVSTLTIQRTQQEDSAVYLCASSLGGPTGEVRYGYTFGSGTRLTVV.

The chain carries TRBV6-5 and TRBJ2-7; the D gene is possibly TRBD2 (6 bases). The V end was cut by 6 bases, the J end by 3 bases, with 12 bases between. The germline V gene has CDR1 MNHEY and CDR2 SVGAGI. The CDR3 is made up of 13 amino acids. The CDR3 loop is CASRPGGYYEQYF. For the CDR3, the DNA is TGTGCCAGCAGGCCCGGGGGTTACTACGAGCAGTACTTC.

J is TRBJ1-1 and V is TRBV5-4, with no clear D. The ends were cut back, 0 bases at V and 6 bases at J, with 12 bases in the middle. This CDR3 comprises 14 residues. The germline gives CDR1 SGHNT, CDR2 YYREEE (reference sequence). CDR3 sequence (DNA): TGTGCCAGCAGCTTGGCCGGGCCGCCGCCTGAAGCTTTCTTT. Translated: CASSLAGPPPEAFF.

The DNA of the CDR3 is TGTGCCTGGGGGGTAGGGCAGAGGCCTGGAAACACCATATATTTT. Residues: CAWGVGQRPGNTIYF. The chain employs TRBV30 and TRBJ1-3; no definite D call. V was cut by 5 bases and J by 2 bases, with 16 bases left in between. Germline assignment: CDR1 GTSNPN and CDR2 SVGIG (reference sequence). The CDR3 consists of 15 residues.

This clone has just one count. The chain has TRBV6-5 and TRBJ2-3; D call uncertain. The CDR3 extends over 14 amino acids. Germline V CDR1 and CDR2: MNHEY, SVGAGI. V lost 6 bases, J lost 1 base, and 11 bases lay in between. The CDR3 coding sequence is TGTGCCAGCAGCCGACTTGGAGGCACAGATACGCAGTATTTT. Translated: CASSRLGGTDTQYF.

CDR3: CASSLISQGGYEQYF. CDR3 bases: TGTGCCAGCAGTTTAATCTCGCAGGGAGGTTACGAGCAGTACTTC. The V gene is TRBV28, the J gene TRBJ2-7, with a possible D match to TRBD2 (6 bases). This CDR3 has 15 residues. Germline V gives CDR1 MDHEN, CDR2 SYDVKM. The V and J ends lost 2 bases and 4 bases respectively, with 15 bases between them.

In this sample, this clone turned up once. V and J are TRBV2 and TRBJ2-1; TRBD2 is a possible D gene (6 bases). Germline assignment: CDR1 SNHLY and CDR2 FYNNEI. Trimming stripped 3 bases from V and 0 bases from J, with 18 bases between. The CDR3 length is 18 residues. The CDR3 DNA reads TGTGCCAGCAGTGAGAGTCCTAGGGCGGGATTCTCCTACAATGAGCAGTTCTTC. It specifies CASSESPRAGFSYNEQFF.

The V gene is TRBV21-1, the J gene TRBJ1-5. TRBV21-1 constitutes a pseudogene. The CDR3 is 14 amino acids. CDR3 nucleotide sequence: TGTGCCAGCCCCCCACTCACAAAAGATCAGCCCCAGCATTTT. Its protein product is CASPPLTKDQPQHF.

V and J are TRBV27 and TRBJ2-7; 9 bases are shared with TRBD2. CDR1 is MNHEY and CDR2 is SMNVEV in the germline V gene (reference sequence). The CDR3 consists of 14 residues. The trim removed 5 bases at V and 4 bases at J, leaving 6 bases unmatched. The DNA of the CDR3 is TGTGCCAGCAGTCCCGGGACTAGCAAATACGAGCAGTACTTC. Translation gives CASSPGTSKYEQYF.

The CDR3 spells CASSKDRSSYNSPLHF. Here the CDR3 DNA reads TGTGCCAGTTCCAAAGATAGGAGCTCCTATAATTCACCCCTCCACTTT. The chain joins TRBV19 to TRBJ1-6, with D hard to call. Germline V gene data show CDR1 as LNHDA and CDR2 as SQIVND (reference sequence). The V gene lost 8 bases and the J gene lost 0 bases, with 14 bases spanning the gap. The CDR3 is made up of 16 amino acids.

The V and J genes are TRBV2 and TRBJ1-1; no firm D call. With 6 bases removed from V and 0 bases from J, the gap between germline ends came to 11 bases. The CDR3 length is 14 residues. The germline CDR1 and CDR2 sequences are SNHLY and FYNNEI. This chain's CDR3 is CASREMSLNTEAFF. DNA for the CDR3: TGTGCCAGCAGGGAAATGAGTTTGAACACTGAAGCTTTCTTT. The full variable domain, in which reference TRBV2 and TRBJ1-1 provide the parts outside the CDR3, is EPEVTQTPSHQVTQMGQEVILRCVPISNHLYFYWYRQILGQKVEFLVSFYNNEISEKSEIFDDQFSVERPDGSNFTLKIRSTKLEDSAMYFCASREMSLNTEAFFGQGTRLTVV.

The rearrangement joins TRBV2 to TRBJ2-7; 9 bases map to TRBD1. The CDR3 consists of 15 residues. Germline loops: CDR1 SNHLY, CDR2 FYNNEI. V lost 5 bases and J lost 4; bases outside the gene matches: 9. The CDR3 coding sequence is TGTGCCAGCAGTCCCAGACAGGGGGTATTTTACGAGCAGTACTTC. This gives the protein CASSPRQGVFYEQYF.

This sequence joins TRBV30 and TRBJ1-6; D call uncertain. In germline, CDR1 is GTSNPN, CDR2 SVGIG (reference sequence). The length of the CDR3 is 13 residues. V gave up 2 bases and J gave up 5 bases, with 7 bases separating them. This CDR3 is CAWSRSDNSPLHF. CDR3 sequence (DNA): TGTGCCTGGAGTAGATCCGATAATTCACCCCTCCACTTT. Full variable domain (outside the CDR3, taken from reference TRBV30 and TRBJ1-6): SQTIHQWPATLVQPVGSPLSLECTVEGTSNPNLYWYRQAAGRGLQLLFYSVGIGQISSEVPQNLSASRPQDRQFILSSKKLLLSDSGFYLCAWSRSDNSPLHFGNGTRLTVT.

This chain links TRBV10-1 with TRBJ1-2; D gene unclear. CDR1 is WNHNN and CDR2 is SYGVQD in the germline V gene (reference sequence). The CDR3 covers 13 residues. V was trimmed by 4 bases and J by 8 bases, leaving 14 bases between them. CDR3 bases: TGCGCCAGCAGTGGCTCCCCTGAGGGCGGCTACACCTTC. As protein: CASSGSPEGGYTF.

This chain uses TRBV5-1 with TRBJ1-2; D unresolved. Germline loops: CDR1 SGHRS, CDR2 YFSETQ. V was cut by 4 bases and J by 2 bases, with 3 bases left in between. This CDR3 spans 11 amino acids. Here the CDR3 reads CASSDNYGYTF. Here the CDR3 DNA reads TGCGCCAGCAGCGACAACTATGGCTACACCTTC.

The genes are TRBV30 and TRBJ1-2; D not resolved. The ends were cut back, 1 base at V and 3 bases at J, with 12 bases in the middle. CDR3 length: 14 amino acids. Germline V gene lookup returns CDR1 GTSNPN and CDR2 SVGIG (reference sequence). The CDR3 loop reads CAWSAGFGYYGYTF. CDR3 coding DNA: TGTGCCTGGAGTGCGGGGTTTGGATACTATGGCTACACCTTC.

The chain is built from TRBV30 and TRBJ2-7, with 11 bases fitting TRBD1. The CDR3 length is 13 residues. V dropped 5 bases and J dropped 4; count of bases not matched to a gene: 4. The V gene's germline CDR1 is GTSNPN and CDR2 SVGIG (reference sequence). CDR3: CAWRTGGLYEQYF. CDR3 sequence (DNA): TGTGCCTGGCGGACAGGGGGCTTATACGAGCAGTACTTC.

This chain joins TRBV28 and TRBJ1-6, with a tentative D call TRBD1 (5 bases). Deletions cut 11 bases from V and 5 bases from J, with 13 bases between. Per the germline V gene, CDR1 is MDHEN and CDR2 is SYDVKM. CDR3 size: 13 residues. For the CDR3, the DNA is TGTGCCTGCCGACAGACCAATAATTCACCCCTCCACTTT. It encodes CACRQTNNSPLHF.

V and J are TRBV5-4 and TRBJ2-5; 10 bases fit TRBD1. The V and J ends lost 3 bases and 5 bases, in that order; junction bases with no gene match: 7. CDR1 SGHNT and CDR2 YYREEE come from the germline V gene (reference sequence). The CDR3 totals 15 residues. For the CDR3, the DNA is TGTGCCAGCAGCTCAAGACAGGGGGCAGGGGAGACCCAGTACTTC. It codes for CASSSRQGAGETQYF.

J is TRBJ1-3 and V is TRBV28; D might be TRBD1 (5 bases). Germline lookup yields CDR1 MDHEN and CDR2 SYDVKM. The V gene lost 5 bases and the J gene lost 5 bases, with 13 bases spanning the gap. This CDR3 is built from 14 residues. This CDR3 reads CASSMGVGRNTIYF. The DNA of the CDR3 is TGTGCCAGCAGTATGGGGGTGGGGCGAAACACCATATATTTT.

This chain joins TRBV5-4 and TRBJ1-2, with D hard to call. The CDR3 has 14 amino acids. CDR1 and CDR2 from the germline V gene are SGHNT and YYREEE (reference sequence). Trimming removed 5 bases from V and 3 bases from J, with 14 bases in between. CDR3 nucleotides: TGTGCCAGCAGAACCACCGGGAGCCACTATGGCTACACCTTC. It encodes CASRTTGSHYGYTF.